This T cell receptor beta chain was found in a study of Graves' ophthalmopathy and Graves' hyperthyroidism. General study points: The model's prediction of ophthalmopathy progression had roughly 70% sensitivity and roughly 72% specificity. Blood also contained most of the expanded thyroid clonotypes above 0.001 frequency.

From germline, CDR1 is SGHTA and CDR2 FQGNSA. Trimming removed 1 base at V and 4 bases at J, with 19 bases between. This CDR3 has 17 residues. Amplification of TCR beta CDR3 regions used RNA transcripts. HTBI-primed first-round RT-PCR preceded second-round multiplex PCR. One entry per CDR3 protein, called by TCRdb with MiXCR from the multiplex PCR reads. The data hold 360,000 or so distinct CDR3 sequences, with about a sixth observed a single time. This clonotype has at least ten counts. What it recognizes is unknown. This clonotype was obtained from a woman between 18 and 30 years old with Graves' ophthalmopathy. V gene TRBV7-2 combines with J gene TRBJ1-1; possibly TRBD1 for D (5 bases). The material sequenced was peripheral blood. CDR3 DNA sequence: TGTGCCAGCAGCTTAGTGCCCCTTGGGCGCCAGGGCACTGAAGCTTTCTTT. It translates to CASSLVPLGRQGTEAFF.